The TCR beta chain described here comes from a study of CD8 T cells in Susac syndrome. This clonotype was recorded once. Reverse transcription of roughly 0.45 to 1 ug RNA was carried out with random hexamers. TCRdb independently ran MiXCR on the immunoSEQ multiplex PCR reads; one entry per CDR3 protein. The table has more than 150,000 distinct CDR3 sequences, around 96% seen once; the top ten hold over 0.12%. Per the germline V gene, CDR1 is DFQATT and CDR2 is SNEGSKA (reference sequence). The CDR3 is 14 residues long. V lost 6 bases and J lost 1; bases outside the gene matches: 7. This rearrangement joins TRBV20-1 to TRBJ2-7, with 9 positions matching TRBD1. The sequence came from a human donor in good health. Sequencing was carried out using CD4+ T cells from PBMCs. The CDR3 sequence is CSAHGTGSSYEQYF. As DNA, the CDR3 is TGCAGTGCCCATGGGACAGGGTCATCCTACGAGCAGTACTTC.